A single sample gave rise to the 26 T cell receptor beta chains below, sequenced in a study of Graves' ophthalmopathy and Graves' hyperthyroidism. The authors amplified TCR beta CDR3 regions, and they did so from RNA transcripts for repertoire sequencing. HTBI-primed first-round RT-PCR preceded second-round multiplex PCR. TCRdb reanalysed the multiplex PCR reads using MiXCR and keeps one entry per CDR3 protein. This sample yields some 410,000 distinct CDR3 sequences, of which around 21% are seen a single time; around 3.1% belongs to the top ten. Sequencing was done on a sample of peripheral blood. The receptors stem from a woman aged 18-30 years with stable Graves' hyperthyroidism.

V usage is TRBV7-2 and J usage is TRBJ2-7, with D hard to call. The ends were cut back, 3 bases at V and 1 base at J, with 10 bases in the middle. The CDR3 has 14 amino acids. Germline V gene data show CDR1 as SGHTA and CDR2 as FQGNSA. In nucleotides, the CDR3 is TGTGCCAGCAGCTTTCCGGCGAGATCCTACGAGCAGTACTTC. It is translated as CASSFPARSYEQYF.

This clonotype has ten or more counts. This may be a read error: a much more frequent sequence differs by one nucleotide. This sequence joins TRBV12-3 or TRBV12-4 and TRBJ1-1, with TRBD1 as a possible D gene (6 bases). V gave up 11 bases and J gave up 11 bases, with 30 bases separating them. CDR3 size: 15 residues. The CDR3 region has the DNA TGTGCCGGCAAACCTGTCAGGGGCGCTGCCGCAGGGGCTTTCTTT. Its protein product is CAGKPVRGAAAGAFF.

The gene calls are TRBV7-8 and TRBJ2-7; 7 nucleotides match TRBD2. CDR3 length: 16 amino acids. Trimming cost V 5 bases and J 4 bases; bases outside gene matches: 14. Germline CDR1 is SGHVS and CDR2 is FQNEAQ. The CDR3 reads CASSPLGGWANYEQYF. The DNA of the CDR3 is TGTGCCAGCAGCCCCCTCGGGGGGTGGGCGAATTACGAGCAGTACTTC.

This clonotype has at least ten counts. The J gene is TRBJ2-7, the V gene TRBV4-3; D gene ambiguous. The germline V gene has CDR1 LGHNA and CDR2 YSLEER. The V end lost 0 bases, the J end lost 3 bases, and 12 bases lay between the germline ends. CDR3 length equals 15 residues. The CDR3 reads CASSQEWTDNYEQYF. As DNA, the CDR3 is TGCGCCAGCAGCCAAGAGTGGACCGACAACTACGAGCAGTACTTC.

This clonotype has ten or more counts. The V gene is TRBV25-1, the J gene TRBJ1-1, with TRBD1 identical over 7 bases. Germline V gene data show CDR1 as MGHDK and CDR2 as SYGVNS. V shed 3 bases, J shed 1 base, and the junction held 14 bases outside the gene matches. The CDR3 spans 18 residues. The CDR3 sequence is CASSEGGWGAGGNTEAFF. The CDR3 nucleotides are TGTGCCAGCAGTGAGGGGGGTTGGGGAGCAGGGGGGAACACTGAAGCTTTCTTT.

The table lists this clonotype with many counts. This sequence joins TRBV6-2 or TRBV6-3 and TRBJ2-7, with D uncertain. V lost 5 bases and J lost 3, with 14 bases in between. The CDR3 is 14 amino acids. The germline gives CDR1 MNHEY, CDR2 SVGEGT. CDR3 in DNA: TGTGCCAGCAGTCCTTTACCCCCTAGCTACGAGCAGTACTTC. It specifies CASSPLPPSYEQYF.

This clonotype was counted many times. This chain links TRBV28 with TRBJ1-6; TRBD1 is a possible D gene (5 bases). The CDR3 is 20 residues long. CDR1 and CDR2 from the germline V gene are MDHEN and SYDVKM. V lost 5 bases and J 0 bases, leaving 23 bases between the germline ends. CDR3 loop: CASSRLVYRTPGSYNSPLHF. The CDR3 DNA sequence: TGTGCCAGCAGTCGTCTTGTATATCGGACACCGGGCTCCTATAATTCACCCCTCCACTTT.

This chain uses TRBV5-1 with TRBJ1-2, with TRBD1 matching 7 bases. V gave up 5 bases and J gave up 2 bases; unmatched junction bases: 6. The CDR3 consists of 14 residues. Germline V gene sequence: CDR1 SGHRS, CDR2 YFSETQ. The CDR3 DNA reads as TGCGCCAGCAGTGTGGGGGACAGAAACTATGGCTACACCTTC. It translates to CASSVGDRNYGYTF.

This clonotype was found many times. The chain couples TRBV12-3 or TRBV12-4 to TRBJ2-7; possible D gene TRBD2, 6 bases. This CDR3 has 14 residues. Trimming left V 11 bases short and J 2 bases short, with 19 bases between. This chain's CDR3 is CAGTKAGRAYEQYF. The CDR3 nucleotides are TGTGCCGGCACTAAAGCGGGCCGAGCCTACGAGCAGTACTTC.

With regard to this clonotype: A read error may explain this, as a much larger clone is one base away. The rearrangement joins TRBV19 to TRBJ1-2; 8 nucleotides match TRBD1. CDR3 length: 14 amino acids. CDR1 LNHDA and CDR2 SQIVND come from the germline V gene (reference sequence). Losses at the gene ends were 7 bases for V and 4 bases for J; bases not matched to a gene: 8. CDR3 region: CASNDRGWTYGYTF. In DNA form, the CDR3 reads TGTGCCAGTAACGACAGGGGCTGGACCTATGGCTACACCTTC.

This clonotype appeared many times. The V call is TRBV6-1, the J call TRBJ1-5; 11 bases fit TRBD1. Losses at the gene ends were 6 bases for V and 7 bases for J; bases not matched to a gene: 8. There are 15 residues in the CDR3. Per germline, CDR1 MNHNS and CDR2 SASEGT. CDR3 coding DNA: TGTGCCAGCAGCGACGGACAGGGGGCAACGCAGCCCCAGCATTTT. Protein sequence: CASSDGQGATQPQHF.

The rearrangement joins TRBV11-2 to TRBJ2-7, with 7 positions matching TRBD1. The germline CDR1 and CDR2 sequences are SGHAT and FQNNGV. V shed 3 bases and J 2 bases; nucleotides not matched to a gene: 19. The CDR3 is made up of 19 amino acids. CDR3 in amino acids: CASSFRQGTTRGFPYEQYF. In nucleotides, the CDR3 is TGTGCCAGCAGCTTTAGACAGGGCACTACGCGAGGGTTCCCCTACGAGCAGTACTTC.

This clonotype has a handful of counts. This could be a read error, since a much larger clone is one nucleotide away. This sequence joins TRBV30 and TRBJ1-2; no definite D call. Trimming left V 4 bases short and J 4 bases short, with 7 bases between. The length of the CDR3 is 11 residues. Looked up from germline, CDR1 is GTSNPN and CDR2 is SVGIG (reference sequence). The CDR3 DNA sequence: TGTGCCTGGACGTTCAGCTATGGCTACACCTTC. Amino acid sequence: CAWTFSYGYTF.

This clonotype was detected ten times or more. The chain uses TRBV12-3 or TRBV12-4 and TRBJ1-2; a weak D match, TRBD1 (6 bases). The V gene lost 7 bases and the J gene lost 4 bases, with 13 bases spanning the gap. CDR3 length: 13 residues. CDR3 nucleotide sequence: TGTGCCAGCAAGGAAACAGGGCCCTATGGCTACACCTTC. This codes for CASKETGPYGYTF.

This clonotype was counted at least ten times. This chain uses TRBV6-2 or TRBV6-3 with TRBJ2-5, with no clear D. The CDR3 is 13 amino acids. With 8 bases removed from V and 4 bases from J, the gap between germline ends came to 14 bases. Germline lookup yields CDR1 MNHEY and CDR2 SVGEGT. CDR3 DNA sequence: TGTGCCAGCTTAGATGGGCGCGGAGAGACCCAGTACTTC. Amino acid sequence: CASLDGRGETQYF.

At least ten counts were recorded for this clonotype. J is TRBJ1-2 and V is TRBV6-5; D is perhaps TRBD1 (5 bases). The ends were cut back, 3 bases at V and 3 bases at J, with 14 bases in the middle. The CDR3 contains 15 residues. The germline CDR1 and CDR2 sequences are MNHEY and SVGAGI. The CDR3, as DNA: TGTGCCAGCAGTTATTCGGCAGGGCTCGACTATGGCTACACCTTC. Amino acids: CASSYSAGLDYGYTF.

With regard to this clonotype: A clone one base away is much larger, so this may be a read error. This chain's CDR3 is CVSSDGANQETQYF. DNA for the CDR3: TGTGTCAGCAGTGACGGGGCAAACCAAGAGACCCAGTACTTC. The chain couples TRBV2 to TRBJ2-5; D tentatively reads TRBD1 or TRBD2 (5 bases each). The CDR3 extends over 14 amino acids. Germline loops: CDR1 SNHLY, CDR2 FYNNEI.

This clonotype is medium-sized within its sample. The rearrangement links TRBV7-9 to TRBJ2-7; D is uncertain. This CDR3 contains 11 residues. The V gene's germline CDR1 is SEHNR and CDR2 FQNEAQ (reference sequence). The germline V and J ends were trimmed by 6 bases and 0 bases, with 3 bases remaining between them. DNA of the CDR3: TGTGCCAGCAGTCCCTCCTACGAGCAGTACTTC. This codes for CASSPSYEQYF.

This clonotype has at least ten counts. CDR3: CASLAQETQYF. For the CDR3, the DNA is TGTGCTAGTTTGGCGCAAGAGACCCAGTACTTC. This rearrangement joins TRBV12-5 to TRBJ2-5, with D unclear. With 8 bases removed from V and 2 bases from J, the gap between germline ends came to 6 bases. Germline-derived CDR1 and CDR2 are LGHNT and FRNRAP. The CDR3 extends over 11 amino acids.

This clonotype was recorded many times. The rearrangement uses TRBV5-1 and TRBJ2-7, with D possibly matching TRBD1 (6 bases). V gave up 1 base and J gave up 0 bases, with 17 bases separating them. CDR3 length: 17 amino acids. Germline CDR1 reads SGHRS; CDR2 reads YFSETQ. CDR3 in amino acids: CASSLSSDRRSSYEQYF. CDR3 coding DNA: TGCGCCAGCAGCTTGTCCTCGGACAGAAGGAGCTCCTACGAGCAGTACTTC. The entire variable domain, with the rest obtained from reference TRBV5-1 and TRBJ2-7, is as follows: KAGVTQTPRYLIKTRGQQVTLSCSPISGHRSVSWYQQTPGQGLQFLFEYFSETQRNKGNFPGRFSGRQFSNSRSEMNVSTLELGDSALYLCASSLSSDRRSSYEQYFGPGTRLTVT.

This clonotype showed up many times. The chain carries TRBV28 and TRBJ2-7; D perhaps matches TRBD2 (5 bases). The CDR3 has 12 residues. Per germline, CDR1 MDHEN and CDR2 SYDVKM. CDR3 sequence (DNA): TGTGGCACGACGGGAAGCTCCTACGAGCAGTACTTC. It specifies CGTTGSSYEQYF. The full variable domain, rest sourced from reference TRBV28 and TRBJ2-7, is DVKVTQSSRYLVKRTGEKVFLECVQDMDHENMFWYRQDPGLGLRLIYFSYDVKMKEKGDIPEGYSVSREKKERFSLILESASTNQTSMYLCGTTGSSYEQYFGPGTRLTVT.

In its sample, this clonotype was seen many times. The V gene is TRBV13, the J gene TRBJ2-5; 7 positions agree with TRBD2. This CDR3 comprises 16 residues. Trimming cost V 5 bases and J 9 bases; bases outside gene matches: 18. Germline V gives CDR1 PRHDT, CDR2 FYEKMQ (reference sequence). The CDR3 region has the DNA TGTGCCAGCAGCCCGAATCCGGGACTACCCGCTGAGGCCCAGTACTTC. Protein sequence: CASSPNPGLPAEAQYF.

This clonotype has ten or more counts. J is TRBJ2-7 and V is TRBV20-1, with D possibly TRBD2 on 6 matching bases. The CDR3 extends over 14 amino acids. Trimming cost V 4 bases and J 3 bases, with 16 bases left between them. CDR1 and CDR2 (germline): DFQATT, SNEGSKA (reference sequence). CDR3: CSAISLTRDYEQYF. In nucleotides, the CDR3 is TGCAGTGCTATCAGTTTGACTAGGGACTACGAGCAGTACTTC.

This clonotype was counted at least ten times. V and J are TRBV27 and TRBJ2-7; TRBD2 aligns across 9 bases. The V gene's germline CDR1 is MNHEY and CDR2 SMNVEV (reference sequence). This CDR3 region has 17 residues. V trimming: 5 bases; J trimming: 4 bases; junction bases outside the gene matches: 15. The CDR3 region has the DNA TGTGCCAGCAGTAGGCGGGGGGGACTCCGGCTCTTTTACGAGCAGTACTTC. Translating it yields CASSRRGGLRLFYEQYF.

The chain employs TRBV10-3 and TRBJ1-5; D not resolved. CDR3 length equals 12 residues. V lost 6 bases and J lost 5, with 8 bases in between. The germline V gene encodes CDR1 ENHRY and CDR2 SYGVKD. The CDR3 nucleotides are TGTGCCATCAGGGACGGTGATCAGCCCCAGCATTTT. Translating gives CAIRDGDQPQHF.

This clonotype was observed at least ten times. The genes are TRBV4-1 and TRBJ1-5; no definite D call. The CDR3 runs to 16 residues. V lost 4 bases and J lost 1, with 14 bases in between. CDR1 is MGHRA, CDR2 YSYEKL, per germline. CDR3 region: CASSPARQYSNQPQHF. Written as DNA, the CDR3 is TGCGCCAGCAGCCCTGCAAGGCAGTACAGCAATCAGCCCCAGCATTTT.